Presented here are 32 T cell receptor beta chains from one specimen sequenced in a study of cytomegalovirus exposure and HLA in healthy donors (dated by TCRdb to the late 2010s). Library creation used the immunoSEQ multiplex PCR assay. For the multiplex PCR, a mixture combining 60 forward primers for TCR Vbeta segments and 13 reverse primers for TCR Jbeta segments was used. The table was pulled from immuneACCESS by TCRdb, which kept in-frame rearrangements only. Such tables lose some clones; where checked, under half of the loss comes from unresolved V genes, and the rest has no known cause. The sample table records 90,000 to 130,000 clones; 79% of these occur just once. Approximately 3.1% of the sample is in the top ten clones. What was sequenced was PBMCs. Every receptor here comes from a woman aged 18-29 years in good health and CMV-seropositive.

The genes are TRBV5-1 and TRBJ2-7; 12 nucleotides agree with TRBD1. The CDR3 sequence is 15 residues long. The trim removed 4 bases at V and 3 bases at J, leaving 5 bases unmatched. Germline CDR1 SGHRS, CDR2 YFSETQ. Here the CDR3 DNA reads TGCGCCAGCAGCGGGGGACAGGGGGCGATCTACGAGCAGTACTTC. This encodes CASSGGQGAIYEQYF.

Worth noting for this clone: A junction boundary mismatches the germline segment, possibly from a read error. The V and J genes are TRBV5-8 and TRBJ2-7; D possibly corresponds to TRBD2 (6 bases). This CDR3 is built from 10 residues. Germline V gene data show CDR1 as SGHTS and CDR2 as YDEGEE. CDR3 DNA: TGTGCCAGCAGGGAGACTAGAAGCGACTTC. It specifies CASRETRSDF.

This chain uses TRBV5-1 with TRBJ1-6, with D hard to call. CDR3 length equals 13 residues. CDR1 is SGHRS, CDR2 YFSETQ, per germline. V shed 7 bases and J shed 7 bases, with 12 bases lying between them. The CDR3 sequence is CASGRGPNSPLHF. The CDR3 DNA follows: TGCGCCAGCGGGCGTGGGCCGAATTCACCCCTCCACTTT.

V gene TRBV7-9 combines with J gene TRBJ2-7, with D possibly matching TRBD2 (6 bases). V was shortened by 0 bases and J by 7 bases, with 10 bases between the two germline ends. This CDR3 is 13 amino acids long. CDR1 is SEHNR, CDR2 FQNEAQ, per germline (reference sequence). CDR3 sequence reads: CASSLATRGEQYF. Here the CDR3 DNA reads TGTGCCAGCAGCTTAGCAACGCGGGGAGAGCAGTACTTC.

V usage is TRBV27 and J usage is TRBJ1-2; 8 bases line up with TRBD1. This CDR3 has 13 amino acids. Germline CDR1 is MNHEY and CDR2 is SMNVEV (reference sequence). The ends lost 5 bases at V and 13 bases at J; junction bases unmatched: 12. CDR3 sequence: CASSPRGPYDLTF. The CDR3 region has the DNA TGTGCCAGCAGTCCCAGGGGGCCCTACGATCTCACCTTC.

This clone was recorded only once. This chain uses TRBV28 with TRBJ2-5, with 9 bases that match TRBD2. V was clipped by 2 bases and J by 4 bases; unmatched bases: 5. CDR1 MDHEN and CDR2 SYDVKM come from the germline V gene. This CDR3 spans 15 amino acids. The CDR3 sequence is CASSLGGRAGETQYF. The CDR3 DNA reads TGTGCCAGCAGTTTAGGCGGGAGGGCCGGAGAGACCCAGTACTTC.

The V and J genes are TRBV5-1 and TRBJ2-2; TRBD1 matches 7 bases. V dropped 4 bases and J dropped 1; count of bases not matched to a gene: 4. This CDR3 has 15 residues. Per the germline V gene, CDR1 is SGHRS and CDR2 is YFSETQ. DNA of the CDR3: TGCGCCAGCAGCATAGGGACAGAGAACACCGGGGAGCTGTTTTTT. As protein: CASSIGTENTGELFF.

This clone was counted once. As the CDR3 is not closed by the conserved phenylalanine or tryptophan, this likely results from a read error. This chain joins TRBV19 and TRBJ1-5; 9 nucleotides agree with TRBD1. J lost 0 bases, V lost 7 bases, and 10 bases had no gene match. This CDR3 region has 17 residues. Germline V gives CDR1 LNHDA, CDR2 SQIVND (reference sequence). The chain's CDR3 is CASTSGTGHLSNQPQHL. CDR3 nucleotides: TGTGCCAGTACCTCCGGGACAGGGCATCTTAGCAATCAGCCCCAGCATTTG.

The V gene is TRBV10-3, the J gene TRBJ1-1; unclear D gene. This CDR3 contains 16 residues. V lost 4 bases to trimming and J lost 0 bases, with 15 bases between them. The germline gives CDR1 ENHRY, CDR2 SYGVKD. The CDR3 coding sequence is TGTGCCATCAGTGTGGGAGGTACGGGGATGAACACTGAAGCTTTCTTT. This translates into CAISVGGTGMNTEAFF.

The rearrangement uses TRBV2 and TRBJ1-5; 7 nucleotides agree with TRBD1. J gave up 5 bases and V 4 bases, and 2 bases lay outside the gene matches. This CDR3 region has 13 residues. Germline-derived CDR1 and CDR2 are SNHLY and FYNNEI. The CDR3 DNA sequence: TGTGCCAGCAGTGGGACAGGCCATCAGCCCCAGCATTTT. This encodes CASSGTGHQPQHF. The full variable domain, with the rest looked up from reference TRBV2 and TRBJ1-5, is EPEVTQTPSHQVTQMGQEVILRCVPISNHLYFYWYRQILGQKVEFLVSFYNNEISEKSEIFDDQFSVERPDGSNFTLKIRSTKLEDSAMYFCASSGTGHQPQHFGDGTRLSIL.

The chain carries TRBV5-1 and TRBJ1-4; 8 bases agree with TRBD1. Germline values: CDR1 SGHRS, CDR2 YFSETQ. The CDR3 contains 14 residues. J was trimmed by 8 bases and V by 0 bases; bases with no gene match: 3. The CDR3 DNA is TGCGCCAGCAGCTTGGTGCAGGGGGCAGAAAAACTGTTTTTT. The encoded protein is CASSLVQGAEKLFF.

The chain carries TRBV5-4 and TRBJ1-2; 8 nucleotides agree with TRBD1. The CDR3 contains 15 residues. Germline V gene sequence: CDR1 SGHNT, CDR2 YYREEE (reference sequence). V shed 0 bases, J shed 8 bases, and the junction held 9 bases outside the gene matches. The CDR3 region has the DNA TGTGCCAGCAGCTTGGGGGTCCAGGGGGCGCAGGGCTACACCTTC. Its translation: CASSLGVQGAQGYTF.

J is TRBJ1-1 and V is TRBV4-1; D unresolved. CDR1 and CDR2 from the germline V gene are MGHRA and YSYEKL. V was pared by 5 bases and J by 3 bases, with 13 bases between. There are 14 residues in the CDR3. The CDR3: CASSGGRWDTEAFF. CDR3 coding DNA: TGCGCCAGCAGCGGAGGGCGCTGGGACACTGAAGCTTTCTTT.

The CDR3 DNA follows: TGTGCCAGCAGCACTGGCGGAGGCTATGGCTACACCTTC. This codes for CASSTGGGYGYTF. The V call is TRBV9, the J call TRBJ1-2; D remains unclear. V was shortened by 4 bases and J by 4 bases, with 11 bases between the two germline ends. Germline V lookup: CDR1 SGDLS, CDR2 YYNGEE. CDR3 length: 13 amino acids.

J is TRBJ2-5 and V is TRBV6-1; D possibly corresponds to TRBD2 (5 bases). Germline V lookup: CDR1 MNHNS, CDR2 SASEGT. The CDR3 has 14 amino acids. V was cut by 4 bases and J by 1 base, with 10 bases left in between. CDR3 amino acids: CASSGRRLQETQYF. CDR3 sequence (DNA): TGTGCCAGCAGTGGCAGGAGGCTCCAAGAGACCCAGTACTTC.

The chain links TRBV15 to TRBJ2-3; TRBD2 aligns across 7 bases. The CDR3 contains 17 residues. Germline CDR1 LNHNV, CDR2 YYDKDF (reference sequence). The trim removed 1 base at V and 2 bases at J, leaving 9 bases unmatched. As DNA, the CDR3 is TGTGCCACCAGCAGAGTGGGTAGCGGGTCCTACACAGATACGCAGTATTTT. This codes for CATSRVGSGSYTDTQYF.

J is TRBJ1-1 and V is TRBV7-9; no clear D gene. V was cut by 1 base and J by 7 bases, with 10 bases left in between. The CDR3 is 13 residues long. Germline CDR1 reads SEHNR; CDR2 reads FQNEAQ (reference sequence). The CDR3: CASSLDRGDEAFF. CDR3 sequence (DNA): TGTGCCAGCAGCTTAGATCGGGGAGATGAAGCTTTCTTT.

The V gene is TRBV2, the J gene TRBJ2-1; TRBD2 matches 8 bases. CDR3 length: 15 residues. The trim removed 9 bases at V and 8 bases at J, leaving 15 bases unmatched. CDR1 and CDR2 from the germline V gene are SNHLY and FYNNEI. The CDR3: CASAIAGRPMDEQFF. CDR3 nucleotide sequence: TGTGCCAGTGCTATAGCGGGAAGACCCATGGATGAGCAGTTCTTC.

This clone was seen more than once but under ten times. The J gene is TRBJ1-5, the V gene TRBV25-1; 9 bases map to TRBD1. The CDR3 has 15 amino acids. Germline-derived CDR1 and CDR2 are MGHDK and SYGVNS. V lost 3 bases and J lost 6; bases outside the gene matches: 6. As DNA, the CDR3 is TGTGCCAGCAGTGAGGCCGGGGACAGGGTTCAGCCCCAGCATTTT. Amino acids: CASSEAGDRVQPQHF. Complete variable domain (other parts from reference TRBV25-1 and TRBJ1-5): EADIYQTPRYLVIGTGKKITLECSQTMGHDKMYWYQQDPGMELHLIHYSYGVNSTEKGDLSSESTVSRIRTEHFPLTLESARPSHTSQYLCASSEAGDRVQPQHFGDGTRLSIL.

This clone was seen a few times. This chain links TRBV10-2 with TRBJ2-7, with D possibly TRBD1 on 6 matching bases. The CDR3 extends over 14 amino acids. Between the trimmed V and J ends, which lost 4 bases and 2 bases, there was a span of 12 bases. CDR1 and CDR2 (germline): WSHSY, SAAADI. CDR3 DNA sequence: TGCGCCAGCAGTGGACAGGCCTATACCTACGAGCAGTACTTC. Its protein product is CASSGQAYTYEQYF.

This chain joins TRBV5-1 and TRBJ2-1, with TRBD1 identical over 11 bases. The CDR3 sequence is 15 residues long. V was clipped by 2 bases and J by 5 bases; unmatched bases: 3. Per the germline V gene, CDR1 is SGHRS and CDR2 is YFSETQ. CDR3 nucleotide sequence: TGCGCCAGCAGCTTCCGGGACAGGGGGAACAATGAGCAGTTCTTC. Its translation is CASSFRDRGNNEQFF.

The chain combines TRBV4-1 with TRBJ2-7; 7 bases fit TRBD1. With 0 bases clipped from V and 4 bases from J, the junction kept 3 bases outside the gene matches. The CDR3 is made up of 14 amino acids. CDR1 and CDR2 (germline): MGHRA, YSYEKL. The DNA for the CDR3 is TGCGCCAGCAGCCAAGAAGACAGGGTATACGAGCAGTACTTC. This gives the protein CASSQEDRVYEQYF.

The gene calls are TRBV7-6 and TRBJ2-5; maybe TRBD2 (7 bases). With 0 bases removed from V and 1 base from J, the gap between germline ends came to 12 bases. The CDR3 sequence is 16 residues long. Germline CDR1 is SGHVS and CDR2 is FNYEAQ. This CDR3 reads CASSLAAGGLQETQYF. The DNA for the CDR3 is TGTGCCAGCAGCTTAGCAGCCGGGGGGCTCCAAGAGACCCAGTACTTC. The entire variable domain, with the rest obtained from reference TRBV7-6 and TRBJ2-5, is as follows: GAGVSQSPRYKVTKRGQDVALRCDPISGHVSLYWYRQALGQGPEFLTYFNYEAQQDKSGLPNDRFSAERPEGSISTLTIQRTEQRDSAMYRCASSLAAGGLQETQYFGPGTRLLVL.

The genes are TRBV7-9 and TRBJ1-1; 9 bases map to TRBD1. Germline CDR1 and CDR2: SEHNR and FQNEAQ (reference sequence). The CDR3 covers 15 residues. V lost 5 bases and J lost 1; bases outside the gene matches: 5. The CDR3 bases are TGTGCCAGCAGCCCGCAACAGGGGGCGAACACTGAAGCTTTCTTT. It specifies CASSPQQGANTEAFF.

The J gene is TRBJ1-1, the V gene TRBV6-5; no definite D call. CDR1 is MNHEY, CDR2 SVGAGI, per germline. Trimming removed 0 bases at V and 4 bases at J, with 9 bases between. CDR3 length equals 14 residues. CDR3 amino acids: CASSYSRRGTEAFF. The CDR3 region has the DNA TGTGCCAGCAGTTACTCCAGGCGGGGCACTGAAGCTTTCTTT.

This clone came up once. DNA for the CDR3: TGTGCCAGTAGTCGACAGGGGGCGCGCTCTGGAAACACCATATATTTT. The encoded protein is CASSRQGARSGNTIYF. The chain employs TRBV19 and TRBJ1-3, with 10 bases identical to TRBD1. The CDR3 length is 16 residues. Germline loops: CDR1 LNHDA, CDR2 SQIVND (reference sequence). Germline trimming cut 5 bases from V and 0 bases from J; bases unmatched to any gene: 4.

CDR3 amino acids: CASSLTPVGDTEAFF. In DNA form, the CDR3 reads TGTGCCAGCAGCTTAACCCCCGTAGGAGACACTGAAGCTTTCTTT. V gene TRBV7-9 combines with J gene TRBJ1-1; D is uncertain. This CDR3 is 15 amino acids long. Germline CDR1 is SEHNR and CDR2 is FQNEAQ (reference sequence). The V end lost 2 bases, the J end lost 3 bases, and 13 bases lay between the germline ends.

The chain joins TRBV18 to TRBJ2-7; perhaps TRBD1 as D (6 bases). Germline lookup yields CDR1 KGHSH and CDR2 LQKENI. This CDR3 has 16 amino acids. Trimming removed 0 bases from V and 1 base from J, with 13 bases in between. The CDR3 here is CASSPPGTMVSYEQYF. CDR3 DNA sequence: TGTGCCAGCTCACCACCGGGGACAATGGTATCCTACGAGCAGTACTTC.

The chain uses TRBV9 and TRBJ2-7, with D tentatively TRBD2 (5 bases). This CDR3 is built from 14 residues. CDR1 and CDR2 (germline): SGDLS, YYNGEE. V was trimmed by 2 bases and J by 2 bases, leaving 11 bases between them. CDR3 in amino acids: CASSVFPTTYEQYF. The CDR3 bases are TGTGCCAGCAGCGTTTTCCCGACTACCTACGAGCAGTACTTC.

The J gene is TRBJ1-5, the V gene TRBV5-1; possible D gene TRBD1, 5 bases. V shed 6 bases and J shed 4 bases, with 20 bases lying between them. Germline V gene sequence: CDR1 SGHRS, CDR2 YFSETQ. The CDR3 sequence is 16 residues long. In DNA form, the CDR3 reads TGCGCCAGCAAAAGGGGCAATTCCACCTTTAATCAGCCCCAGCATTTT. Encoded protein: CASKRGNSTFNQPQHF.

V is TRBV30 and J is TRBJ2-1; tentative D call: TRBD1 (5 bases). V gave up 3 bases and J gave up 6 bases, with 6 bases separating them. CDR3 length equals 11 residues. Per germline, CDR1 GTSNPN and CDR2 SVGIG (reference sequence). The CDR3 reads CAWSDSNEQFF. CDR3 nucleotides: TGTGCCTGGAGCGACAGCAATGAGCAGTTCTTC. Using reference TRBV30 and TRBJ2-1 for the parts outside the CDR3, the full variable domain is SQTIHQWPATLVQPVGSPLSLECTVEGTSNPNLYWYRQAAGRGLQLLFYSVGIGQISSEVPQNLSASRPQDRQFILSSKKLLLSDSGFYLCAWSDSNEQFFGPGTRLTVL.

V usage is TRBV27 and J usage is TRBJ2-1; no reliable D call. Trimming removed 3 bases from V and 8 bases from J, with 14 bases in between. This CDR3 is built from 14 residues. The V gene's germline CDR1 is MNHEY and CDR2 SMNVEV (reference sequence). The CDR3 reads CASSLQAAPHEQFF. Here the CDR3 DNA reads TGTGCCAGCAGTTTGCAGGCAGCCCCTCATGAGCAGTTCTTC.